The 26 T cell receptor beta chains below come from one sample, sequenced in a study of cytomegalovirus exposure and HLA in healthy donors (TCRdb year 2017). Libraries were prepared through the immunoSEQ multiplex PCR assay. A mixture of 60 forward primers for TCR Vbeta segments and 13 reverse primers for TCR Jbeta segments was used in the multiplex PCR. TCRdb mirrors the immuneACCESS table, restricted to in-frame sequences. Some clones are absent from its copies; in checked studies, under half trace to an unresolved V gene, and the reason for the others is unknown. The sample table holds about 270,000 clones, of which around 65% were seen once. The ten largest make up approximately 2.5% of the sample. The sample consisted of PBMCs. These receptors were obtained from a female donor in good health and CMV-seronegative.

The chain employs TRBV2 and TRBJ1-4, with D unclear. Germline loops: CDR1 SNHLY, CDR2 FYNNEI. Trimming pared 3 bases from V and 8 bases from J, leaving 10 bases between. The CDR3 runs to 13 residues. CDR3 sequence (DNA): TGTGCCAGCAGTGAGTTTAGGCGGGAAAAACTGTTTTTT. This gives the protein CASSEFRREKLFF.

The J gene is TRBJ2-1, the V gene TRBV7-8; 9 nucleotides line up with TRBD2. CDR1 SGHVS and CDR2 FQNEAQ come from the germline V gene. Unmatched junction bases numbered 5, after V lost 4 bases and J lost 4 bases. The length of the CDR3 is 15 residues. The CDR3 protein is CASSSREGGYNEQFF. The CDR3 DNA sequence: TGTGCCAGCAGCTCGCGGGAGGGGGGTTACAATGAGCAGTTCTTC.

V is TRBV7-9 and J is TRBJ1-5, with 7 positions matching TRBD1. J lost 12 bases, V lost 5 bases, and 7 bases had no gene match. The CDR3 covers 12 residues. Germline V gene lookup returns CDR1 SEHNR and CDR2 FQNEAQ (reference sequence). The CDR3 DNA reads TGTGCCAGCAGCCGGGACAGTAACTACCAGCATTTT. This encodes CASSRDSNYQHF.

The chain carries TRBV6-4 and TRBJ1-1; unclear D gene. V was cut by 4 bases and J by 2 bases, with 8 bases left in between. The germline gives CDR1 MRHNA, CDR2 SNTAGT. The CDR3 runs 13 residues. This CDR3 reads CASSGQANTEAFF. The CDR3 DNA is TGTGCCAGCAGTGGGCAGGCTAACACTGAAGCTTTCTTT.

This chain uses TRBV6-4 with TRBJ1-1, with unresolved D. V was trimmed by 6 bases and J by 1 base, leaving 12 bases between them. This CDR3 has 14 residues. CDR1 is MRHNA, CDR2 SNTAGT, per germline. CDR3 region: CASRNRTGNTEAFF. CDR3 nucleotides: TGTGCCAGCAGGAACAGAACCGGGAACACTGAAGCTTTCTTT.

CDR3: CASGNGLLPTDTQYF. CDR3 sequence (DNA): TGTGCTAGTGGTAATGGACTTCTTCCCACAGATACGCAGTATTTT. This rearrangement joins TRBV12-5 to TRBJ2-3, with a possible D match to TRBD2 (5 bases). CDR3 length equals 15 residues. Germline V gene data show CDR1 as LGHNT and CDR2 as FRNRAP. V lost 5 bases and J 2 bases, leaving 14 bases between the germline ends.

The chain has TRBV2 and TRBJ2-6; the D gene is possibly TRBD2 (6 bases). The germline V gene encodes CDR1 SNHLY and CDR2 FYNNEI. Between the trimmed V and J ends, which lost 4 bases and 4 bases, there was a span of 20 bases. The CDR3 contains 18 residues. This CDR3 reads CASSAPRDFARGANVLTF. The DNA of the CDR3 is TGTGCCAGCAGTGCGCCGCGGGACTTTGCGAGAGGGGCCAACGTCCTGACTTTC.

V and J are TRBV18 and TRBJ1-3; the match to TRBD1 covers 9 bases. Germline V gives CDR1 KGHSH, CDR2 LQKENI. V gave up 6 bases and J gave up 2 bases; unmatched junction bases: 5. The CDR3 has 15 amino acids. For the CDR3, the DNA is TGTGCCAGCTCGCCCGGGACAGGGCCTGGAAACACCATATATTTT. The encoded protein is CASSPGTGPGNTIYF.

This clone was detected a few times. CDR3 sequence (DNA): TGTGCCAGCAGTTTAGTAGGACAGTATAATTCACCCCTCCACTTT. The encoded protein is CASSLVGQYNSPLHF. The chain couples TRBV28 to TRBJ1-6; D perhaps matches TRBD1 (6 bases). The V end was cut by 2 bases, the J end by 4 bases, with 9 bases between. Looked up from germline, CDR1 is MDHEN and CDR2 is SYDVKM. CDR3 length equals 15 residues.

CDR3 region: CASRHGDSRGTEAFF. The CDR3 DNA sequence: TGTGCCAGCAGACATGGGGACAGTAGAGGAACTGAAGCTTTCTTT. The chain joins TRBV6-1 to TRBJ1-1; 7 bases map to TRBD1. CDR1 MNHNS and CDR2 SASEGT come from the germline V gene. The CDR3 is made up of 15 amino acids. With V trimmed by 6 bases and J by 5 bases, 12 bases remained unmatched.

The genes are TRBV7-9 and TRBJ2-5; D is perhaps TRBD2 (5 bases). CDR1 and CDR2 (germline): SEHNR, FQNEAQ (reference sequence). CDR3 size: 14 residues. Between the trimmed V and J ends, which lost 5 bases and 0 bases, there was a span of 10 bases. The CDR3 reads CASSPSRDQETQYF. The CDR3 nucleotides read TGTGCCAGCAGCCCTTCGCGGGACCAAGAGACCCAGTACTTC.

The chain links TRBV5-1 to TRBJ2-1; 12 bases agree with TRBD2. V lost 5 bases to trimming and J lost 8 bases; unmatched junction nucleotides: 17. The germline CDR1 and CDR2 sequences are SGHRS and YFSETQ. The CDR3 loop spans 18 amino acids. The CDR3 coding sequence is TGCGCCAGCAGTTCTAGGACACAGACTAGCGGGAGTTGGGATGAGCAGTTCTTC. The encoded protein is CASSSRTQTSGSWDEQFF.

On this clone itself: Its ends do not fully match the called genes, so a read error is possible. The chain recombines TRBV7-9 with TRBJ1-5; D gene unclear. The CDR3 is 12 residues long. Germline V lookup: CDR1 SEHNR, CDR2 FQNEAQ (reference sequence). The CDR3 DNA follows: TGTTCCAGCAGCCGGAGCAATCAGCCCCAGCATTTT. Translating gives CSSSRSNQPQHF.

This clone was counted only a few times. The rearrangement uses TRBV21-1 and TRBJ1-1; TRBD1, as called in the table, went unchecked against the DNA. TRBV21-1 is designated a pseudogene. This CDR3 has 17 residues. Here the CDR3 DNA reads TGTGCCAGCAGCAAAACATCATTGGTAGACATGAACACTGAAGCTTTCTTT. Translating it yields CASSKTSLVDMNTEAFF.

As concerns this clone: This same CDR3 is encoded by further DNA sequences in the sample. The chain carries TRBV9 and TRBJ2-7; 7 bases match TRBD2. The germline V gene has CDR1 SGDLS and CDR2 YYNGEE. This CDR3 is 14 amino acids long. V trimming: 0 bases; J trimming: 2 bases; junction bases outside the gene matches: 2. The DNA for the CDR3 is TGTGCCAGCAGCGTAGCGGGAGGCCCCTACGAGCAGTACTTC. Translated, it gives CASSVAGGPYEQYF. Drawing the rest from reference TRBV9 and TRBJ2-7, the complete variable domain is DSGVTQTPKHLITATGQRVTLRCSPRSGDLSVYWYQQSLDQGLQFLIQYYNGEERAKGNILERFSAQQFPDLHSELNLSSLELGDSALYFCASSVAGGPYEQYFGPGTRLTVT.

This clone came up a few times. This sequence joins TRBV5-6 and TRBJ2-2, with 8 nucleotides matching TRBD1. Germline trimming cut 5 bases from V and 4 bases from J; bases unmatched to any gene: 4. CDR3 length: 14 residues. Germline lookup yields CDR1 SGHDT and CDR2 YYEEEE. CDR3 sequence (DNA): TGTGCCAGCAGTTATACAGGGGGCACCGGGGAGCTGTTTTTT. Amino acids: CASSYTGGTGELFF.

This clone came up once. J is TRBJ2-7 and V is TRBV5-4; 7 positions match TRBD1. With V trimmed by 4 bases and J by 0 bases, 7 bases remained unmatched. The V gene's germline CDR1 is SGHNT and CDR2 YYREEE (reference sequence). This CDR3 is 15 amino acids long. CDR3 sequence: CASSLRTGPSYEQYF. In nucleotides, the CDR3 is TGTGCCAGCAGCCTAAGGACAGGACCCTCCTACGAGCAGTACTTC. Supplemented by reference TRBV5-4 and TRBJ2-7, the full variable domain reads ETGVTQSPTHLIKTRGQQVTLRCSSQSGHNTVSWYQQALGQGPQFIFQYYREEENGRGNFPPRFSGLQFPNYSSELNVNALELDDSALYLCASSLRTGPSYEQYFGPGTRLTVT.

The chain joins TRBV6-5 to TRBJ1-4; no clear D. V gave up 6 bases and J gave up 5 bases, with 16 bases separating them. Germline CDR1 reads MNHEY; CDR2 reads SVGAGI. The CDR3 covers 15 residues. The CDR3 reads CASSRSGLLNEKLFF. The CDR3 nucleotides read TGTGCCAGCAGCCGCTCAGGACTACTGAATGAAAAACTGTTTTTT.

The chain is built from TRBV19 and TRBJ1-2, with D perhaps matching TRBD1 (5 bases). Germline assignment: CDR1 LNHDA and CDR2 SQIVND (reference sequence). The CDR3 contains 14 residues. Trimming removed 4 bases at V and 6 bases at J, with 15 bases between. The CDR3 DNA reads as TGTGCCAGTAGTACCCTGCAGGGTGGAAATGGCTACACCTTC. Residues: CASSTLQGGNGYTF. The full variable domain, completed using reference TRBV19 and TRBJ1-2, is DGGITQSPKYLFRKEGQNVTLSCEQNLNHDAMYWYRQDPGQGLRLIYYSQIVNDFQKGDIAEGYSVSREKKESFPLTVTSAQKNPTAFYLCASSTLQGGNGYTFGSGTRLTVV.

The chain combines TRBV7-9 with TRBJ1-1; 8 positions agree with TRBD1. The ends lost 3 bases at V and 5 bases at J; junction bases unmatched: 5. CDR1 is SEHNR and CDR2 is FQNEAQ in the germline V gene (reference sequence). CDR3 length: 14 residues. The CDR3 DNA reads as TGTGCCAGCAGCTTTGGACAGGGTAAAACTGAAGCTTTCTTT. Encoded protein: CASSFGQGKTEAFF.

This clone occurred a few times. The rearrangement uses TRBV5-1 and TRBJ2-7; TRBD2 aligns across 7 bases. The CDR3 runs to 13 residues. J lost 2 bases, V lost 5 bases, and 4 bases had no gene match. Germline V gives CDR1 SGHRS, CDR2 YFSETQ. CDR3 amino acids: CASRPGLAYEQYF. The CDR3 DNA follows: TGCGCCAGCAGGCCTGGACTAGCCTACGAGCAGTACTTC.

The rearrangement joins TRBV10-3 to TRBJ2-7; D is perhaps TRBD2 (5 bases). Germline lookup yields CDR1 ENHRY and CDR2 SYGVKD. Trimming removed 7 bases at V and 4 bases at J, with 11 bases between. This CDR3 spans 12 amino acids. Here the CDR3 reads CAINRGGYEQYF. CDR3 coding DNA: TGTGCCATCAATCGTGGAGGATACGAGCAGTACTTC.

The chain is built from TRBV28 and TRBJ2-1; D is uncertain. Germline lookup yields CDR1 MDHEN and CDR2 SYDVKM. This CDR3 has 14 residues. The CDR3 nucleotides read TGTTACCCCACGCGACTCAAACCCTACAATGAGCAGTTCTTC. Translated: CYPTRLKPYNEQFF.

The chain combines TRBV15 with TRBJ2-1, with 8 bases lining up with TRBD2. CDR1 LNHNV and CDR2 YYDKDF come from the germline V gene (reference sequence). The junction had 9 bases not matched to a gene; V was cut back by 3 bases and J by 8 bases. This CDR3 is 15 amino acids long. CDR3: CATSRRSGGLDEQFF. In nucleotides, the CDR3 is TGTGCCACCAGCAGGAGGTCGGGAGGGCTCGATGAGCAGTTCTTC. Full variable domain (missing parts from reference TRBV15 and TRBJ2-1): DAMVIQNPRYQVTQFGKPVTLSCSQTLNHNVMYWYQQKSSQAPKLLFHYYDKDFNNEADTPDNFQSRRPNTSFCFLDIRSPGLGDTAMYLCATSRRSGGLDEQFFGPGTRLTVL.

The gene calls are TRBV19 and TRBJ2-7; TRBD1 agrees at 10 bases. The J segment lost 8 bases and the V segment lost 2 bases, leaving 18 bases of the junction unmatched. There are 18 residues in the CDR3. Germline CDR1 is LNHDA and CDR2 is SQIVND (reference sequence). The CDR3 DNA is TGTGCCAGTAGTATACTCATTGACAGGGGGCGTTTTTGGGTGCAGCAGTACTTC. This translates into CASSILIDRGRFWVQQYF.

The chain has TRBV4-1 and TRBJ2-1; TRBD2 agrees at 8 bases. The CDR3 totals 17 residues. In germline, CDR1 is MGHRA, CDR2 YSYEKL. V shed 3 bases, J shed 7 bases, and the junction held 14 bases outside the gene matches. The CDR3 is CASSQSAIAGLANEQFF. CDR3 bases: TGCGCCAGCAGCCAGTCAGCAATAGCGGGGCTAGCAAATGAGCAGTTCTTC.